This T cell receptor beta chain was identified during a study of cytomegalovirus exposure and HLA in healthy donors. Regarding the study as a whole: Researchers reported from a later analysis that most CMV-associated TCR beta chains appeared HLA-restricted. The study flagged roughly 150 TCR beta chains as cytomegalovirus-associated.

In regard to this clone: The antigen is not known.

In the PCR, 60 Vbeta and 13 Jbeta primers were used. The assay was immunoSEQ multiplex PCR, and TCRdb's table has in-frame clones only and misses some. Among 150,000 to 200,000 clones listed, about 64% were seen once. This CDR3 is built from 11 residues. The germline V and J ends were trimmed by 5 bases and 0 bases, with 5 bases remaining between them. Per the germline V gene, CDR1 is DFQATT and CDR2 is SNEGSKA (reference sequence). Sequenced: PBMCs. The source of this sequence is a man over 45 in good health and CMV-seronegative. This sequence joins TRBV20-1 and TRBJ2-7; tentative D call: TRBD2 (5 bases). As DNA, the CDR3 is TGCAGTGCTGAGGGCTCCTACGAGCAGTACTTC. As protein: CSAEGSYEQYF.